These 14 T cell receptor beta chains were sequenced from one sample in a study of T cell responses to AZD1222 COVID-19 vaccine. The method was immunoSEQ multiplex PCR; TCRdb's version includes in-frame clones alone and lacks a portion of them. Of some 100,000 clones in the sample, about 88% were seen once. Sequenced here: peripheral blood, sampled on day 0 of AZD1222 vaccination. These receptors all stem from an adult in good health.

The chain has TRBV27 and TRBJ2-7, with a possible D match to TRBD1 (5 bases). The V gene lost 3 bases and the J gene lost 2 bases, with 8 bases spanning the gap. The germline V gene encodes CDR1 MNHEY and CDR2 SMNVEV (reference sequence). This CDR3 spans 13 amino acids. CDR3 nucleotide sequence: TGTGCCAGCAGTTTCCAGGGAACCTACGAGCAGTACTTC. This translates into CASSFQGTYEQYF.

J is TRBJ1-5 and V is TRBV6-6, with D perhaps matching TRBD1 (6 bases). V was clipped by 7 bases and J by 1 base, with 14 bases between them. CDR3 size: 15 residues. The germline V gene has CDR1 MNHNY and CDR2 SVGAGI (reference sequence). CDR3 residues: CASTRGAESNQPQHF. In DNA form, the CDR3 reads TGTGCCAGCACCCGGGGGGCAGAGAGCAATCAGCCCCAGCATTTT.

The V gene is TRBV7-9, the J gene TRBJ2-7; D call uncertain. The germline V and J ends were trimmed by 8 bases and 3 bases, with 26 bases remaining between them. In germline, CDR1 is SEHNR, CDR2 FQNEAQ (reference sequence). The CDR3 loop spans 17 amino acids. The CDR3 DNA follows: TGTGCCAGCCGACCACCCCCGCGTTTTCAAACCCACTACGAGCAGTACTTC. It specifies CASRPPPRFQTHYEQYF.

The CDR3 coding sequence is TGTGCCAGCAGCGTGGGGGGCGGGGAGCTGTTTTTT. Encoded protein: CASSVGGGELFF. This sequence joins TRBV9 and TRBJ2-2, with D perhaps matching TRBD2 (6 bases). The germline CDR1 and CDR2 sequences are SGDLS and YYNGEE. This CDR3 region has 12 residues. Trimming cost V 2 bases and J 7 bases, with 6 bases left between them.

The chain employs TRBV6-5 and TRBJ2-7; 10 nucleotides match TRBD2. The CDR3 is 13 amino acids. V lost 5 bases, J lost 3 bases, and 1 base stayed unmatched. In germline, CDR1 is MNHEY, CDR2 SVGAGI. CDR3 sequence: CASSPSGGYEQYV. The CDR3 bases are TGTGCCAGCAGTCCTAGCGGGGGCTACGAGCAGTACGTC.

This chain uses TRBV18 with TRBJ2-7, with D unresolved. Germline CDR1 and CDR2: KGHSH and LQKENI. Trimming took 2 bases from V and 3 from J, leaving 8 bases between them. The CDR3 has 13 residues. In DNA form, the CDR3 reads TGTGCCAGCTCACCAAAGAATCGCTACGAGCAGTACTTC. This translates into CASSPKNRYEQYF.

J is TRBJ2-7 and V is TRBV5-1; D call uncertain. This CDR3 is 15 amino acids long. The germline CDR1 and CDR2 sequences are SGHRS and YFSETQ. The V gene lost 1 base and the J gene lost 2 bases, with 13 bases spanning the gap. The CDR3 here is CASSLWLGKAYEQYF. Here the CDR3 DNA reads TGCGCCAGCAGCTTGTGGCTAGGTAAAGCCTACGAGCAGTACTTC.

This chain links TRBV21-1 with TRBJ2-3; the table names TRBD2, a call not compared with the DNA. TRBV21-1 is classified as a pseudogene. The CDR3 has 18 residues. The CDR3 DNA follows: TGTGCCAGCAACAACGGCACTAGCGGGGGGCCGTACACAGATACGCAGTATTTT. It codes for CASNNGTSGGPYTDTQYF.

The V gene is TRBV5-1, the J gene TRBJ1-1; weak D call: TRBD1 (5 bases). Deletions cut 4 bases from V and 4 bases from J, with 11 bases between. Germline V gene data show CDR1 as SGHRS and CDR2 as YFSETQ. The CDR3 length is 13 residues. The CDR3 spells CASSSQGTTEAFF. For the CDR3, the DNA is TGCGCCAGCAGCAGCCAGGGAACCACTGAAGCTTTCTTT. The full variable domain, in which reference TRBV5-1 and TRBJ1-1 provide the parts outside the CDR3, is KAGVTQTPRYLIKTRGQQVTLSCSPISGHRSVSWYQQTPGQGLQFLFEYFSETQRNKGNFPGRFSGRQFSNSRSEMNVSTLELGDSALYLCASSSQGTTEAFFGQGTRLTVV.

The chain combines TRBV28 with TRBJ1-4, with 9 bases fitting TRBD1. Germline V gives CDR1 MDHEN, CDR2 SYDVKM. There are 15 residues in the CDR3. J was trimmed by 6 bases and V by 4 bases; bases with no gene match: 6. In DNA, the CDR3 is TGTGCCAGCAGTTCCCGACAGGGGGGATATGAAAAACTGTTTTTT. This codes for CASSSRQGGYEKLFF.

As regards this clone: Relative to the germline gene, one junction end is altered; a read error may explain this. V is TRBV18 and J is TRBJ2-3, with D perhaps assigned TRBD1 or TRBD2 (5 bases each). The CDR3 loop spans 15 amino acids. The germline V gene encodes CDR1 KGHSH and CDR2 LQKENI. The CDR3 region has the DNA TGTGCCAGCCCACCGAGGGACGGATCCACAGATACGCAGTATTTT. This translates into CASPPRDGSTDTQYF.

The rearrangement joins TRBV4-3 to TRBJ2-5, with 7 nucleotides matching TRBD1. This CDR3 is 14 amino acids long. Trimming removed 0 bases from V and 4 bases from J; junction bases left unmatched: 2. CDR1 is LGHNA, CDR2 YSLEER, per germline. DNA of the CDR3: TGCGCCAGCAGCCAAGACGCAGGGGGAGAGACCCAGTACTTC. This sequence encodes CASSQDAGGETQYF.

The chain has TRBV15 and TRBJ1-2, with D unclear. Germline CDR1 LNHNV, CDR2 YYDKDF (reference sequence). V lost 0 bases, J lost 9 bases, and 14 bases lay in between. The CDR3 totals 14 residues. CDR3 residues: CATSRDLADGCYTF. The DNA for the CDR3 is TGTGCCACCAGCAGAGATCTGGCGGACGGATGCTACACCTTC.

The CDR3 reads CASSPGQGATNEKLFF. The CDR3 DNA reads as TGTGCCAGCAGCCCTGGACAGGGGGCAACTAATGAAAAACTGTTTTTT. The chain links TRBV4-2 to TRBJ1-4, with TRBD1 identical over 10 bases. CDR3 length: 16 residues. Germline V lookup: CDR1 LGHNA, CDR2 YNFKEQ. The ends lost 4 bases at V and 0 bases at J; junction bases unmatched: 2.